This T cell receptor beta chain came from a study of blood T cell repertoires in COVID-19. On the study more broadly: Some COVID-19 samples were acute and others convalescent; all came from the United States, Italy and Spain. PBMCs, B-cell-depleted T cells, or T cells provided the cDNA or gDNA that made up the material.

Authors' analysis steps: Amplification of reference gene primers provided the estimated nucleated cell counts. Generated by immunoSEQ multiplex PCR, the TCRdb table keeps only in-frame clones and is missing some. V and J calls and clone size come straight from that table; D and trimming were deduced from the DNA. The table lists 90,000 or so clones, about 91% of them singletons. Trimming took 3 bases from V and 4 from J, leaving 7 bases between them. This CDR3 contains 12 residues. Germline CDR1 reads DFQATT; CDR2 reads SNEGSKA (reference sequence). The sample consisted of peripheral blood. V usage is TRBV20-1 and J usage is TRBJ1-5; D unresolved. This receptor was identified in a human donor with active COVID-19. The donor label of this sample is uncertain. As DNA, the CDR3 is TGCAGTGCTAGTCGGGGTAATCAGCCCCAGCATTTT. It yields the protein CSASRGNQPQHF.